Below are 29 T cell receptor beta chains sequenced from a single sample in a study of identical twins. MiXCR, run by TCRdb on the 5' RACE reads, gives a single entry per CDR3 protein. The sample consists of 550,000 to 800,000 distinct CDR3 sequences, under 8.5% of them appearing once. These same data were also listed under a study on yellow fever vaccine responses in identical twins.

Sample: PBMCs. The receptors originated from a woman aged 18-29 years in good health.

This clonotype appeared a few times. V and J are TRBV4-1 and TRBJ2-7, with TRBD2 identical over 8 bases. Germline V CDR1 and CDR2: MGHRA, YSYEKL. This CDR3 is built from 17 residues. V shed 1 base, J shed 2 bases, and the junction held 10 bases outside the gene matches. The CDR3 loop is CASSQGFSGIRPYEQYF. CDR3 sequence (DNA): TGCGCCAGCAGCCAAGGGTTTAGCGGGATAAGACCCTACGAGCAGTACTTC.

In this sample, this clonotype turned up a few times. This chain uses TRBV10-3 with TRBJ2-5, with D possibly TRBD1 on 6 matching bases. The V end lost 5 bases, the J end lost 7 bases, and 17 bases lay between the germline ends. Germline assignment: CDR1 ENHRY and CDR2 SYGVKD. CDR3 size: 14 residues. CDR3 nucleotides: TGTGCCATCAGTACTCAGGGGTCCCGGGGGACCCAGTACTTC. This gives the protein CAISTQGSRGTQYF.

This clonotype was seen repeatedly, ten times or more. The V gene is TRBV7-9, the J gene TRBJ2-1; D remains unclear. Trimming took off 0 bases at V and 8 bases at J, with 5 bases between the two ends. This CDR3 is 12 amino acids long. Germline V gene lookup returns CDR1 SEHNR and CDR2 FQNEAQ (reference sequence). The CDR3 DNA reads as TGTGCCAGCAGCTTAGCGGTGGATGAGCAGTTCTTC. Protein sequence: CASSLAVDEQFF.

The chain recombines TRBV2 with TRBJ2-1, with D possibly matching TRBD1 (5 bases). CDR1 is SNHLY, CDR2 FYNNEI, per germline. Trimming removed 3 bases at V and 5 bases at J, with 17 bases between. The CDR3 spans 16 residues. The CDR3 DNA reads TGTGCCAGCAGTGACAGGGTAAGACTTAACGACAATGAGCAGTTCTTC. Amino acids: CASSDRVRLNDNEQFF.

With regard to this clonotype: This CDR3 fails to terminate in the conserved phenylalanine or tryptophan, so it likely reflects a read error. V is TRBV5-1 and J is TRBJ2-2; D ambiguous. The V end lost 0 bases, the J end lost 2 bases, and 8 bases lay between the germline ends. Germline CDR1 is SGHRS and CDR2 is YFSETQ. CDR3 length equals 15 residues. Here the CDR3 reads CASSLVQSNTGELFL. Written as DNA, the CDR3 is TGCGCCAGCAGCTTGGTACAGTCCAACACCGGGGAGCTGTTTCTT.

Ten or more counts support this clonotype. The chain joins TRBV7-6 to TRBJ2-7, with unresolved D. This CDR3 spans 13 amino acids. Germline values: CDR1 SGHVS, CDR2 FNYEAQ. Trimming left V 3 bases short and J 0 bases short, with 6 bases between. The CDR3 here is CASSLGISYEQYF. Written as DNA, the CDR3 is TGTGCCAGCAGCTTGGGGATCTCCTACGAGCAGTACTTC.

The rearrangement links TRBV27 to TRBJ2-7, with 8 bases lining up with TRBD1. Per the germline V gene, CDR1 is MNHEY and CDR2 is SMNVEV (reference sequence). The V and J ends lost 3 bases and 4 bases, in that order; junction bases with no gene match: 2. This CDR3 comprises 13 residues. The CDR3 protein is CASSFRQGYEQYV. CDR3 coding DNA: TGTGCCAGCAGTTTTCGACAGGGGTACGAGCAGTACGTC.

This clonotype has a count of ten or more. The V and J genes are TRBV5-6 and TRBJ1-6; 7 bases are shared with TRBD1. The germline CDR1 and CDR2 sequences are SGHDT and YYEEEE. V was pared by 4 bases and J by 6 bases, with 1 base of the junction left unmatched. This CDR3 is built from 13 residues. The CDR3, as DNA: TGTGCCAGCAGCCGGGACAGTAATTCACCCCTCCACTTT. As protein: CASSRDSNSPLHF. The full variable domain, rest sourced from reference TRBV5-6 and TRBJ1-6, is DAGVTQSPTHLIKTRGQQVTLRCSPKSGHDTVSWYQQALGQGPQFIFQYYEEEERQRGNFPDRFSGHQFPNYSSELNVNALLLGDSALYLCASSRDSNSPLHFGNGTRLTVT.

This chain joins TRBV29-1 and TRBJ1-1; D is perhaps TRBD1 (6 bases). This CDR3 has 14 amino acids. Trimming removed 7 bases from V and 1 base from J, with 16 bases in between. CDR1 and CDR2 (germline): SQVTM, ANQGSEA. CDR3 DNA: TGCAGCGCTGGAGCCAAAGGGGGGAACACTGAAGCTTTCTTT. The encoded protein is CSAGAKGGNTEAFF.

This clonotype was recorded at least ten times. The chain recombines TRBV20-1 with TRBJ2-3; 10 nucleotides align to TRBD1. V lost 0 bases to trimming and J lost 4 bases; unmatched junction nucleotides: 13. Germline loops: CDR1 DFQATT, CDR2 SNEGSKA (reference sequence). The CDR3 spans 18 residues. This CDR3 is CSARDISGTGAAPDTQYF. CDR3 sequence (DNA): TGCAGTGCTAGAGATATATCCGGGACAGGGGCGGCCCCAGATACGCAGTATTTT.

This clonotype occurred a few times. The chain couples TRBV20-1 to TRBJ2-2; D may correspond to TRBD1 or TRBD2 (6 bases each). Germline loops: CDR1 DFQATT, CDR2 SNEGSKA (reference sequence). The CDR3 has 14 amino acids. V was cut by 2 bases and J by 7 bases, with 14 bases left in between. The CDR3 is CSARQGTGDGELFF. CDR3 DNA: TGCAGTGCTAGACAGGGGACGGGGGACGGGGAGCTGTTTTTT.

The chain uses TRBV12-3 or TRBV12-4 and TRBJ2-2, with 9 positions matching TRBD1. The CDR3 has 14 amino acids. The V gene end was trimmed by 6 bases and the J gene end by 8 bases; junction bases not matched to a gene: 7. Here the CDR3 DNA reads TGTGCCAGCAGCCCCTACAGGGGGCAAGGGGAGCTGTTTTTT. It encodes CASSPYRGQGELFF.

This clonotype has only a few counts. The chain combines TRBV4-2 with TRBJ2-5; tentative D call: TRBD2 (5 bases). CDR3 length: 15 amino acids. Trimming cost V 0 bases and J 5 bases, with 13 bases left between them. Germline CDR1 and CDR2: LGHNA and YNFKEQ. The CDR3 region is CASSQDRLAWETQYF. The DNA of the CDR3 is TGTGCCAGCAGCCAAGATAGGCTAGCTTGGGAGACCCAGTACTTC.

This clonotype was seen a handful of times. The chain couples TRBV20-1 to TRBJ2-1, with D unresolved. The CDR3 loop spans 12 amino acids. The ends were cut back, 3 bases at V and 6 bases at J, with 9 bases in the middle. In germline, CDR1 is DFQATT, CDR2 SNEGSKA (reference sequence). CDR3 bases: TGCAGTGCTAGGACGGACGCCAATGAGCAGTTCTTC. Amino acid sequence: CSARTDANEQFF.

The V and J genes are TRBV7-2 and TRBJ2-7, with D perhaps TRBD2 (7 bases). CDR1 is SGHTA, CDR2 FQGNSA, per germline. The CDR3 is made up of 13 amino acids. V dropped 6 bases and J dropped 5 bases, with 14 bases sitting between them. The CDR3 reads CASRFSGGNEQYF. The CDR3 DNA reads TGTGCCAGCAGATTTTCGGGGGGCAACGAGCAGTACTTC.

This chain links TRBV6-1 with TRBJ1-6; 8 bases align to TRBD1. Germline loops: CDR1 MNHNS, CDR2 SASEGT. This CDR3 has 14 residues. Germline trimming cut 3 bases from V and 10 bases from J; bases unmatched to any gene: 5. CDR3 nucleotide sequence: TGTGCCAGCAGTGATGACAGGGGTAGGTCACCCCTCCACTTT. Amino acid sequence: CASSDDRGRSPLHF.

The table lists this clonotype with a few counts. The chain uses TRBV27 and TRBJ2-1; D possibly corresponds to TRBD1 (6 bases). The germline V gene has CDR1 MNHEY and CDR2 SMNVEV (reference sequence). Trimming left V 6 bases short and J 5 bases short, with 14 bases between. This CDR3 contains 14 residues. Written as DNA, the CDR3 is TGTGCCAGCAGAACAAACAGGGTGGACAATGAGCAGTTCTTC. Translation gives CASRTNRVDNEQFF.

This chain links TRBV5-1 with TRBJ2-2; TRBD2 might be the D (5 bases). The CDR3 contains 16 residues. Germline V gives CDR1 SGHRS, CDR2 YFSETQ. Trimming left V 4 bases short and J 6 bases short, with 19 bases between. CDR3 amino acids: CASSTGWRGSAGELFF. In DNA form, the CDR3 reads TGCGCCAGCAGCACGGGCTGGAGAGGGTCCGCCGGGGAGCTGTTTTTT.

The CDR3 loop reads CASTTHFQSTDTQYF. The CDR3 bases are TGTGCCAGCACGACACACTTTCAGAGCACAGATACGCAGTATTTT. The chain recombines TRBV6-2 or TRBV6-3 with TRBJ2-3; D unresolved. CDR3 length: 15 amino acids. CDR1 is MNHEY and CDR2 is SVGEGT in the germline V gene. V was pared by 7 bases and J by 0 bases, with 14 bases between.

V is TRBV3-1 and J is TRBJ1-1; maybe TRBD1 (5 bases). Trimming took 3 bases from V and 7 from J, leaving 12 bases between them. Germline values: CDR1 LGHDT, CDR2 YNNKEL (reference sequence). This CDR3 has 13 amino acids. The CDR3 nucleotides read TGTGCCAGCAGCCACCCGGGGGGGTTTGAAGCTTTCTTT. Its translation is CASSHPGGFEAFF.

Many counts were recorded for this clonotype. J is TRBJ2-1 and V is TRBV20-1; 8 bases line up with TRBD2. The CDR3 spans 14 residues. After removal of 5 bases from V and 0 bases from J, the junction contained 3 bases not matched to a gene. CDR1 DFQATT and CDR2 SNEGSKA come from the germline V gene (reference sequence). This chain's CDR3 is CSASGTSSYNEQFF. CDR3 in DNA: TGCAGTGCTTCCGGGACTAGCTCCTACAATGAGCAGTTCTTC.

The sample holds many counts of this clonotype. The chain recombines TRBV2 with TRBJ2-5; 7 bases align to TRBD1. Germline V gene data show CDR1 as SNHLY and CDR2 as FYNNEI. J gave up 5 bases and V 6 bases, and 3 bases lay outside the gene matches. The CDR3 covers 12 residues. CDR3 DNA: TGTGCCAGCAGAGACAGGGTTGAGACCCAGTACTTC. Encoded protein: CASRDRVETQYF. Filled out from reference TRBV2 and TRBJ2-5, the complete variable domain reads EPEVTQTPSHQVTQMGQEVILRCVPISNHLYFYWYRQILGQKVEFLVSFYNNEISEKSEIFDDQFSVERPDGSNFTLKIRSTKLEDSAMYFCASRDRVETQYFGPGTRLLVL.

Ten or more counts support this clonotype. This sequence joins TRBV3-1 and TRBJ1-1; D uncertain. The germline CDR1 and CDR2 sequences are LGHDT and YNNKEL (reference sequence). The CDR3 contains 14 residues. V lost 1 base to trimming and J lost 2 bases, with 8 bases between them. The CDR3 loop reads CASSQGQINTEAFF. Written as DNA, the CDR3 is TGTGCCAGCAGCCAAGGCCAGATCAACACTGAAGCTTTCTTT.

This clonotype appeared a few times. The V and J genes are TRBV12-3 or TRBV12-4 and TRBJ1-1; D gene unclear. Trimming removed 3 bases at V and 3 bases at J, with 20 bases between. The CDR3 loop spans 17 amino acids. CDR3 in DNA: TGTGCCAGCAGTTTGGCCCTCCTACCTACTAAGTACACTGAAGCTTTCTTT. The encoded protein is CASSLALLPTKYTEAFF.

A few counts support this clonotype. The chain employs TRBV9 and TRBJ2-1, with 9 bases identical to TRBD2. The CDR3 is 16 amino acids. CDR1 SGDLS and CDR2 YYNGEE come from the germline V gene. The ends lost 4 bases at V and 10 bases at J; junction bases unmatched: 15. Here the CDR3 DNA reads TGTGCCAGCAGCCCCAGAGGGTCTAGCGGGGCTAGCGAGCAGTTCTTC. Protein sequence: CASSPRGSSGASEQFF.

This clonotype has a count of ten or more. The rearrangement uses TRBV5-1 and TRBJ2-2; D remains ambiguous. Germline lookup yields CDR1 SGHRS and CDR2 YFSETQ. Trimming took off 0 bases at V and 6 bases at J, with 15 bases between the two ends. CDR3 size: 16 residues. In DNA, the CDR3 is TGCGCCAGCAGCTTGGCCTCGTTATCCGTTGCCGGGGAGCTGTTTTTT. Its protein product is CASSLASLSVAGELFF.

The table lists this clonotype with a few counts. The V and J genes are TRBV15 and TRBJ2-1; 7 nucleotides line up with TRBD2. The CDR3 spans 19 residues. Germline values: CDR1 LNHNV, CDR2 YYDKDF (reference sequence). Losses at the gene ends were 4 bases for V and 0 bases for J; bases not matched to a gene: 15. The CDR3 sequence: CATSTRTPKREGSYNEQFF. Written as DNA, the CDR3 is TGTGCCACCAGCACCCGAACCCCAAAGCGGGAAGGCTCCTACAATGAGCAGTTCTTC.

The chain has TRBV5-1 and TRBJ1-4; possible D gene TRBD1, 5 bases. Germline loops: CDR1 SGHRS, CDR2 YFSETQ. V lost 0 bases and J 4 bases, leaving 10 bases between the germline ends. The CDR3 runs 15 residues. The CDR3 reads CASSLVGGDNEKLFF. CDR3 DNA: TGCGCCAGCAGCTTGGTCGGAGGGGATAATGAAAAACTGTTTTTT.

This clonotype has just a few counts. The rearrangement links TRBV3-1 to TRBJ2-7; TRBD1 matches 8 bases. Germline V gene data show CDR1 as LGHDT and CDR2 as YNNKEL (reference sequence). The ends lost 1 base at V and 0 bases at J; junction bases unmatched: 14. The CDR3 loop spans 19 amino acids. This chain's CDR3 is CASSQARFPGQDLSYEQYF. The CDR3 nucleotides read TGTGCCAGCAGCCAAGCTCGATTCCCGGGACAGGATCTCTCCTACGAGCAGTACTTC.